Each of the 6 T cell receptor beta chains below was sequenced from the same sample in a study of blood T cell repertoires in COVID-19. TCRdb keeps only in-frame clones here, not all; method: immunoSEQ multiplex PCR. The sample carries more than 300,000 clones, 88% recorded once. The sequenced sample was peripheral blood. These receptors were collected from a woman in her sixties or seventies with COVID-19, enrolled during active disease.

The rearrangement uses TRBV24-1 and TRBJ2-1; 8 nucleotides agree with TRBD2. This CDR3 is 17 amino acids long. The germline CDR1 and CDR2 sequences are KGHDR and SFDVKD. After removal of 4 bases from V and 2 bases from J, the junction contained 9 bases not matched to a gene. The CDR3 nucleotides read TGTGCCACCAGTGACCGCCGGGGGGGCTTTACCTACAATGAGCAGTTCTTC. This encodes CATSDRRGGFTYNEQFF.

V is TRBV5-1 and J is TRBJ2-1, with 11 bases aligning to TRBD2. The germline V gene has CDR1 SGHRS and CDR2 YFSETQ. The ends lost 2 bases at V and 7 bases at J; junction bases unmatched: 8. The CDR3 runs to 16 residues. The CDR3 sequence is CASSFSLAGVRNEQFF. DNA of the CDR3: TGCGCCAGCAGCTTCTCACTAGCGGGGGTCAGGAATGAGCAGTTCTTC.

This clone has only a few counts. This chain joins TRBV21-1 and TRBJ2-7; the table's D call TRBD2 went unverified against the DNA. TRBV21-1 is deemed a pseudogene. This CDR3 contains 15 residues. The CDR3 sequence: CASSLLGGGALEQYF. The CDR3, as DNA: TGTGCCAGCAGCCTACTAGGCGGGGGGGCCCTCGAGCAGTACTTC.

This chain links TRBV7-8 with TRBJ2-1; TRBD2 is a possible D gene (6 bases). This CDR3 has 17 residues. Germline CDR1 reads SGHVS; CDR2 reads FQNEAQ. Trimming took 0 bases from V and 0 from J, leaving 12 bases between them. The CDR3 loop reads CASSLARFGSSYNEQFF. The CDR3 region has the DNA TGTGCCAGCAGCTTAGCGCGATTCGGGAGCTCCTACAATGAGCAGTTCTTC.

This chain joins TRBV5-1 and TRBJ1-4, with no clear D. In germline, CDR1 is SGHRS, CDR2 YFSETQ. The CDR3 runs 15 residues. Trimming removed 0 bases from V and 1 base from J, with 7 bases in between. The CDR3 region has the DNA TGCGCCAGCAGCTTGGAAGGGAGAACTAATGAAAAACTGTTTTTT. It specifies CASSLEGRTNEKLFF.

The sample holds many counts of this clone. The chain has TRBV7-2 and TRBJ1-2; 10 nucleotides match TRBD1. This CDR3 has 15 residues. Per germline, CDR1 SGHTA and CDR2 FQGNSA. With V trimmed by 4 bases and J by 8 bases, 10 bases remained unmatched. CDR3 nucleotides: TGTGCCAGCAGCTACCCGGGACAGGGGATTCCGGGCTACACCTTC. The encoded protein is CASSYPGQGIPGYTF.